The 18 T cell receptor beta chains below all came from one sample that was sequenced in a study of T cell repertoires in cytomegalovirus infection. TCRdb reprocessed the reads via MiXCR and lists one record per CDR3 protein. The sample consists of over 45,000 distinct CDR3 sequences, roughly 22% of them appearing once. The antigens these receptors bind are not known. The sample in question was CD8+ T cells from cultured PBMCs, obtained from culture after CMV antigen stimulation. The receptors were sampled from a human donor in good health (CMV status not recorded). Some clones in this sample may be carry-over from other donors' samples.

This clonotype has a handful of counts. The chain employs TRBV7-2 and TRBJ1-2; 11 bases match TRBD1. After removal of 5 bases from V and 7 bases from J, the junction contained 15 bases not matched to a gene. This CDR3 region has 17 residues. In germline, CDR1 is SGHTA, CDR2 FQGNSA. This CDR3 reads CASSPKDRGQQDGGYTF. CDR3 nucleotides: TGTGCCAGCAGCCCGAAGGACAGGGGGCAGCAGGATGGTGGCTACACCTTC.

This clonotype was seen more than once but under ten times. The rearrangement joins TRBV27 to TRBJ1-5; D call uncertain. V was clipped by 3 bases and J by 5 bases, with 11 bases between them. The CDR3 has 14 amino acids. Germline V gene sequence: CDR1 MNHEY, CDR2 SMNVEV (reference sequence). DNA for the CDR3: TGTGCCAGCAGTTTTTCTGCAGGACATCAGCCCCAGCATTTT. Amino acid sequence: CASSFSAGHQPQHF.

The rearrangement uses TRBV4-3 and TRBJ1-2; tentatively, D is TRBD1 (6 bases). The V gene lost 0 bases and the J gene lost 1 base, with 18 bases spanning the gap. CDR3 size: 18 residues. Germline values: CDR1 LGHNA, CDR2 YSLEER. CDR3 sequence: CASSQDIFTGHLNYGYTF. The CDR3 nucleotides read TGCGCCAGCAGCCAAGATATTTTTACAGGGCACCTTAACTATGGCTACACCTTC.

This clonotype has just a few counts. The chain combines TRBV4-3 with TRBJ2-1; 11 bases are shared with TRBD1. Trimming removed 0 bases from V and 8 bases from J; junction bases left unmatched: 9. This CDR3 has 17 amino acids. Germline loops: CDR1 LGHNA, CDR2 YSLEER. This chain's CDR3 is CASSQEGQGAKYDEQFF. The CDR3 DNA follows: TGCGCCAGCAGCCAAGAAGGACAGGGGGCGAAGTACGATGAGCAGTTCTTC.

The chain has TRBV27 and TRBJ2-5, with D maybe TRBD1 (6 bases). V lost 6 bases and J lost 1, with 18 bases in between. The CDR3 length is 16 residues. Germline V CDR1 and CDR2: MNHEY, SMNVEV (reference sequence). In DNA, the CDR3 is TGTGCCAGCAGCCTTACAGGGCCAGGGGCCCAAGAGACCCAGTACTTC. Residues: CASSLTGPGAQETQYF.

This clonotype was found a few times. The chain has TRBV7-6 and TRBJ2-1; the match to TRBD1 covers 7 bases. The CDR3 extends over 13 amino acids. Germline trimming cut 5 bases from V and 7 bases from J; bases unmatched to any gene: 5. Germline V gives CDR1 SGHVS, CDR2 FNYEAQ. DNA for the CDR3: TGTGCCAGCAGCCTCGACAGGGAAAATGAGCAGTTCTTC. Translation: CASSLDRENEQFF.

This clonotype was seen more than once but under ten times. At one end, the junction sequence differs from germline, possibly due to a read error. J is TRBJ2-2 and V is TRBV6-1; D possibly corresponds to TRBD1 (6 bases). Germline V lookup: CDR1 MNHNS, CDR2 SASEGT. The CDR3 runs 12 residues. The CDR3: CASRWGLAGELF. The CDR3, as DNA: TGTGCCAGCAGGTGGGGGCTGGCCGGGGAGCTGTTT.

This clonotype was seen a handful of times. The genes are TRBV28 and TRBJ2-1; D gene ambiguous. Germline V CDR1 and CDR2: MDHEN, SYDVKM. Trimming left V 3 bases short and J 6 bases short, with 21 bases between. The CDR3 has 17 residues. The CDR3 here is CASSFMPRASLTNEQFF. The CDR3 bases are TGTGCCAGCAGTTTTATGCCCCGGGCTAGTCTTACCAATGAGCAGTTCTTC.

This clonotype was observed a handful of times. This chain links TRBV6-8 with TRBJ2-1; perhaps TRBD2 as D (6 bases). This CDR3 region has 13 residues. The germline V gene has CDR1 MNHGY and CDR2 SAAAGT. The V gene lost 2 bases and the J gene lost 11 bases, with 13 bases spanning the gap. CDR3 region: CASSYGAGGKQFF. As DNA, the CDR3 is TGTGCCAGCAGTTACGGGGCTGGGGGGAAGCAGTTCTTC.

This clonotype was found a few times. This sequence joins TRBV7-8 and TRBJ2-3; D might be TRBD1 (6 bases). Trimming took 3 bases from V and 2 from J, leaving 15 bases between them. This CDR3 contains 16 residues. The V gene's germline CDR1 is SGHVS and CDR2 FQNEAQ. CDR3 in amino acids: CASSFLLGGITDTQYF. In nucleotides, the CDR3 is TGTGCCAGCAGCTTTCTTTTAGGGGGAATCACAGATACGCAGTATTTT. Full variable domain (outside the CDR3, taken from reference TRBV7-8 and TRBJ2-3): GAGVSQSPRYKVAKRGQDVALRCDPISGHVSLFWYQQALGQGPEFLTYFQNEAQLDKSGLPSDRFFAERPEGSVSTLKIQRTQQEDSAVYLCASSFLLGGITDTQYFGPGTRLTVL.

This clonotype was seen only a few times. The chain links TRBV20-1 to TRBJ1-4; D ambiguous. Germline V gene lookup returns CDR1 DFQATT and CDR2 SNEGSKA (reference sequence). The CDR3 has 13 residues. V shed 3 bases and J shed 6 bases, with 11 bases lying between them. The chain's CDR3 is CSARGIGDEKLFF. The DNA for the CDR3 is TGCAGTGCTAGGGGAATCGGGGATGAAAAACTGTTTTTT.

The chain combines TRBV10-2 with TRBJ1-5, with D uncertain. Between the trimmed V and J ends, which lost 0 bases and 7 bases, there was a span of 10 bases. The germline V gene has CDR1 WSHSY and CDR2 SAAADI. This CDR3 has 14 residues. The CDR3 DNA follows: TGCGCCAGCAGTGAGTCGGCGGGCGGGCAGCCCCAGCATTTT. This encodes CASSESAGGQPQHF.

There are a few counts of this clonotype. The V call is TRBV7-8, the J call TRBJ2-2; D call uncertain. The CDR3 is 14 residues long. The germline V gene encodes CDR1 SGHVS and CDR2 FQNEAQ. V shed 1 base and J shed 8 bases, with 11 bases lying between them. In nucleotides, the CDR3 is TGTGCCAGCAGCTTAGGTTACGGCTCTGGGGAGCTGTTTTTT. This codes for CASSLGYGSGELFF. The whole variable domain, filled in from reference TRBV7-8 and TRBJ2-2, reads GAGVSQSPRYKVAKRGQDVALRCDPISGHVSLFWYQQALGQGPEFLTYFQNEAQLDKSGLPSDRFFAERPEGSVSTLKIQRTQQEDSAVYLCASSLGYGSGELFFGEGSRLTVL.

This clonotype was counted a few times. This chain uses TRBV4-1 with TRBJ1-6; D not certain. This CDR3 is 14 amino acids long. The germline gives CDR1 MGHRA, CDR2 YSYEKL. The V and J ends lost 0 bases and 7 bases respectively, with 7 bases between them. The CDR3 sequence: CASSQDRGNSPLHF. CDR3 DNA sequence: TGCGCCAGCAGCCAAGATCGCGGGAATTCACCCCTCCACTTT.

The rearrangement uses TRBV19 and TRBJ1-1, with D unclear. The CDR3 totals 12 residues. V lost 5 bases and J 2 bases, leaving 6 bases between the germline ends. Germline CDR1 is LNHDA and CDR2 is SQIVND (reference sequence). This CDR3 reads CASSPPNTEAFF. The CDR3 nucleotides read TGTGCCAGTAGTCCCCCCAACACTGAAGCTTTCTTT. Filled out from reference TRBV19 and TRBJ1-1, the complete variable domain reads DGGITQSPKYLFRKEGQNVTLSCEQNLNHDAMYWYRQDPGQGLRLIYYSQIVNDFQKGDIAEGYSVSREKKESFPLTVTSAQKNPTAFYLCASSPPNTEAFFGQGTRLTVV.

The DNA for the CDR3 is TGTGCCAGCACCTCAGGGGGCCGTGAGCAGTTCTTC. Its translation is CASTSGGREQFF. The chain employs TRBV27 and TRBJ2-1, with 8 bases fitting TRBD1. V lost 7 bases, J lost 9 bases, and 5 bases stayed unmatched. Germline assignment: CDR1 MNHEY and CDR2 SMNVEV (reference sequence). The CDR3 length is 12 residues.

In regard to this clonotype: The junction shows a germline mismatch at one end, possibly a read error. J is TRBJ2-3 and V is TRBV7-2; D not certain. Germline V gene sequence: CDR1 SGHTA, CDR2 FQGNSA. CDR3 size: 14 residues. The DNA of the CDR3 is TGTGCCAGCGGTAGTGGGCCCCGCACGGATACGCAGTATTTT. It yields the protein CASGSGPRTDTQYF.

This clonotype was counted between two and nine times. The chain couples TRBV7-3 to TRBJ2-3; D tentatively reads TRBD1 or TRBD2 (5 bases each). Per germline, CDR1 SGHTA and CDR2 FQGTGA. The CDR3 covers 15 residues. V was pared by 3 bases and J by 3 bases, with 13 bases between. The CDR3 reads CASSFDSGGTDTQYF. Here the CDR3 DNA reads TGTGCCAGCAGCTTCGACAGCGGTGGGACAGATACGCAGTATTTT.